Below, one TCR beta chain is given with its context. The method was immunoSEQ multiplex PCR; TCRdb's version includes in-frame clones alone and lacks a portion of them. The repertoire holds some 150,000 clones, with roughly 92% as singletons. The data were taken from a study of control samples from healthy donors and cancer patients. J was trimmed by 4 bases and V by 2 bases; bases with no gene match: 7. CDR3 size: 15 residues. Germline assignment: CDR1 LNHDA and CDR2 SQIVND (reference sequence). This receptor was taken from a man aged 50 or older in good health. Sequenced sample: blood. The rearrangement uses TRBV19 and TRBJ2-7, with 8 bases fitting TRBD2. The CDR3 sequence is CASSITLQREYEQYF. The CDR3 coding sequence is TGTGCCAGTAGTATAACCCTCCAGCGGGAGTACGAGCAGTACTTC.